What follows is one T cell receptor (beta chain) and its context. Libraries were prepared by immunoSEQ multiplex PCR; TCRdb keeps only in-frame clonotypes and omits some of them. The sample has about 57,000 clones, 85% to 95% seen once. CDR3 length: 14 amino acids. Trimming shortened V by 10 bases and J by 1 base, and 14 bases separated the two germline ends. Germline assignment: CDR1 WNHNN and CDR2 SYGVQD (reference sequence). This specimen comes from a study of T cell changes during pregnancy in multiple sclerosis. This receptor was obtained from a female donor with multiple sclerosis, enrolled in a pregnancy study. The sample consisted of CD4+ T cells from peripheral blood mononuclear cells, taken in the third trimester of pregnancy. J is TRBJ2-1 and V is TRBV10-1, with D tentatively TRBD1 (5 bases). The CDR3 loop reads CATQGRLSYNEQFF. CDR3 sequence (DNA): TGCGCCACCCAGGGCCGGCTTTCCTACAATGAGCAGTTCTTC.